This is a list of T cell receptor beta chains from one sample in a study of blood T cells in healthy people across ages. MiXCR, run by TCRdb on the 5' RACE reads, gives a single entry per CDR3 protein. The sample has 650,000 to 800,000 distinct CDR3 sequences, around 43% seen once; the top ten hold around 21%. The material sequenced was blood. The receptors here all came from a man aged 60-69 years in good health. CDR3s include the opening cysteine and the closing phenylalanine or tryptophan. The D gene is left open where the match is weak. Only some rows state a clone size, as once, few, many or a class for expanded clones.

j_call: TRBJ1-4; clone_size: .; v_call: TRBV4-3; d_call: .; cdr3_nt: TGCGCCAGCAGCCGGGGATGGTCCCGGGGTGGTGAAAAACTGTTTTTT; cdr3_aa: CASSRGWSRGGEKLFF
j_call: TRBJ2-5; clone_size: .; v_call: TRBV6-6; d_call: .; cdr3_nt: TGTGCCAGCAGACAAACAGGGGAGGGGGGCACCCAGTACTTC; cdr3_aa: CASRQTGEGGTQYF
j_call: TRBJ2-3; clone_size: .; v_call: TRBV5-1; d_call: .; cdr3_nt: TGCGCCAGCAGCGGCGGGACTTCCACAGATACGCAGTATTTT; cdr3_aa: CASSGGTSTDTQYF
j_call: TRBJ1-2; clone_size: .; v_call: TRBV6-6; d_call: TRBD1; cdr3_nt: TGTGCCTCAGTAGGGGGGACAGGGGTGGGCTACACCTTC; cdr3_aa: CASVGGTGVGYTF
j_call: TRBJ2-1; clone_size: many; v_call: TRBV20-1; d_call: TRBD1; cdr3_nt: TGCAGTGCTAGCGAACAGGGGAGCTCCTACAATGAGCAGTTCTTC; cdr3_aa: CSASEQGSSYNEQFF
j_call: TRBJ1-2; clone_size: .; v_call: TRBV7-9; d_call: .; cdr3_nt: TGTGCCAGCACCGGGGCTTGGGGCTACACCTTC; cdr3_aa: CASTGAWGYTF
j_call: TRBJ2-1; clone_size: .; v_call: TRBV7-2; d_call: .; cdr3_nt: TGTGCCAGCAGCTTAGGGGTCTCGGGGAGTGAGCAGTTCTTC; cdr3_aa: CASSLGVSGSEQFF
j_call: TRBJ1-5; clone_size: .; v_call: TRBV6-5; d_call: .; cdr3_nt: TGTGCCAGCAGTCCCAGGGGATCTGGACCCCAGCATTTT; cdr3_aa: CASSPRGSGPQHF
j_call: TRBJ2-5; clone_size: few; v_call: TRBV6-2/TRBV6-3; d_call: .; cdr3_nt: TGTGCCAGCAGTTACTCCGAGGTATTGGAGACCCAGTACTTC; cdr3_aa: CASSYSEVLETQYF
j_call: TRBJ2-2; clone_size: .; v_call: TRBV5-5; d_call: .; cdr3_nt: TGTGCCAGCAGCCCGAGACCCGAGAACACCGGGGAGCTGTTTTTT; cdr3_aa: CASSPRPENTGELFF
j_call: TRBJ1-5; clone_size: .; v_call: TRBV12-3/TRBV12-4; d_call: .; cdr3_nt: TGTGCCAGCGGGAAGGGGCGGGGTAGCAATCAGCCCCAGCATTTT; cdr3_aa: CASGKGRGSNQPQHF
j_call: TRBJ2-1; clone_size: .; v_call: TRBV29-1; d_call: .; cdr3_nt: TGCAGCGTTGAAGTTTTCACAGTAGACAATGAGCAGTTCTTC; cdr3_aa: CSVEVFTVDNEQFF
j_call: TRBJ2-1; clone_size: few; v_call: TRBV4-1; d_call: TRBD2; cdr3_nt: TGCGCCAGCAGCCAAGAAATAGCGGGGTTCCGCAATGAGCAGTTCTTC; cdr3_aa: CASSQEIAGFRNEQFF
j_call: TRBJ2-5; clone_size: .; v_call: TRBV20-1; d_call: .; cdr3_nt: TGCAGTGCTAGAATTGGGGGGGAGACCCAGTACTTC; cdr3_aa: CSARIGGETQYF
j_call: TRBJ2-3; clone_size: .; v_call: TRBV21-1; d_call: .; cdr3_nt: TGTGCCAACCCCGCCCGCGAGGGAAGCACAGATACGCAGTATTTT; cdr3_aa: CANPAREGSTDTQYF
j_call: TRBJ1-4; clone_size: few; v_call: TRBV20-1; d_call: .; cdr3_nt: TGCAGTGCCACAGGGCCCCTAATGAAAGGACTGTTTTTT; cdr3_aa: CSATGPLMKGLFF
j_call: TRBJ2-7; clone_size: few; v_call: TRBV10-3; d_call: TRBD1; cdr3_nt: TGTGCCATCAGTGGCCGGGACAGGCCCTACGAGCAGTACTTC; cdr3_aa: CAISGRDRPYEQYF
j_call: TRBJ2-5; clone_size: .; v_call: TRBV7-9; d_call: .; cdr3_nt: TGTGCCAGCAGCTTGCCCAGGGAATCGGAGACCCAGTACTTC; cdr3_aa: CASSLPRESETQYF
j_call: TRBJ1-3; clone_size: .; v_call: TRBV3-1; d_call: .; cdr3_nt: TGTGCCAGCAGCCAAGGAGTCCGGGGTGGAAACACCATATATTTT; cdr3_aa: CASSQGVRGGNTIYF
j_call: TRBJ2-1; clone_size: .; v_call: TRBV4-3; d_call: .; cdr3_nt: TGCGCCAGCAGCCAAGAAGGCTCCCCCTACAATGAGCAGTTCTTC; cdr3_aa: CASSQEGSPYNEQFF
j_call: TRBJ2-7; clone_size: few; v_call: TRBV4-3; d_call: .; cdr3_nt: TGCGCCAGCAGCCAAGAAGCCCAAACCTACGAGCAGTACTTC; cdr3_aa: CASSQEAQTYEQYF
j_call: TRBJ2-1; clone_size: .; v_call: TRBV4-1; d_call: .; cdr3_nt: TGCGCCAGCAGCCAGACCTTGGGCTCCTACAATGAGCAGTTCTTC; cdr3_aa: CASSQTLGSYNEQFF
j_call: TRBJ1-1; clone_size: .; v_call: TRBV28; d_call: .; cdr3_nt: TGTGCCAGCAGAGGGATGGCGACAGCCATGAACACTGAAGCTTTCTTT; cdr3_aa: CASRGMATAMNTEAFF
j_call: TRBJ2-7; clone_size: few; v_call: TRBV29-1; d_call: .; cdr3_nt: TGCAGCGCTATTCGGGACCAAAGCTCCTACGAGCAGTACTTC; cdr3_aa: CSAIRDQSSYEQYF
j_call: TRBJ2-2; clone_size: .; v_call: TRBV4-3; d_call: TRBD2; cdr3_nt: TGCGCCAGCAGCCAAGAACTAGCGGGGGGCCCGAACACCGGGGAGCTGTTTTTT; cdr3_aa: CASSQELAGGPNTGELFF
j_call: TRBJ2-7; clone_size: few; v_call: TRBV7-2; d_call: TRBD2; cdr3_nt: TGTGCCAGCAGCTCCCCCAGGACTAGCGGGGCATCCTACGAGCAGTACTTC; cdr3_aa: CASSSPRTSGASYEQYF
j_call: TRBJ1-2; clone_size: few; v_call: TRBV5-1; d_call: .; cdr3_nt: TGCGCCAGCAGCTCGCAGGGTGGTACCTATGGCTACACCTTC; cdr3_aa: CASSSQGGTYGYTF
j_call: TRBJ2-7; clone_size: .; v_call: TRBV4-1; d_call: .; cdr3_nt: TGCGCCAGCAGCCGATTCAGCCGGGACGGAAGCTCCTACGAGCAGTACTTC; cdr3_aa: CASSRFSRDGSSYEQYF
j_call: TRBJ2-7; clone_size: .; v_call: TRBV3-1; d_call: .; cdr3_nt: TGTGCCAGCAGCCATATATACGAGCAGTACTTC; cdr3_aa: CASSHIYEQYF
j_call: TRBJ1-1; clone_size: .; v_call: TRBV12-3/TRBV12-4; d_call: TRBD1; cdr3_nt: TGTGCCAGCAGACTAACAGGGGGGGACACTGAAGCTTTCTTT; cdr3_aa: CASRLTGGDTEAFF
j_call: TRBJ1-2; clone_size: .; v_call: TRBV5-1; d_call: .; cdr3_nt: TGCGCCAGCGGCTGGGGCTTGGGGCGGGCCCAACCCCACTATGGCTACACCTTC; cdr3_aa: CASGWGLGRAQPHYGYTF
j_call: TRBJ2-1; clone_size: .; v_call: TRBV7-9; d_call: .; cdr3_nt: TGTGCCAGCAGCTTAGCTCTGAAAAGGGACCTCTACAATGAGCAGTTCTTC; cdr3_aa: CASSLALKRDLYNEQFF
j_call: TRBJ2-1; clone_size: .; v_call: TRBV6-2/TRBV6-3; d_call: TRBD1; cdr3_nt: TGTGCCAGCAGACCCGGGACAGGGAGCTACAATGAGCAGTTCTTC; cdr3_aa: CASRPGTGSYNEQFF
j_call: TRBJ1-3; clone_size: once; v_call: TRBV3-1; d_call: .; cdr3_nt: TGTGCCAGCAGCCAATATGCCACAGCTTTAAGCTCTGGAAACACCATATATTTT; cdr3_aa: CASSQYATALSSGNTIYF
j_call: TRBJ2-5; clone_size: .; v_call: TRBV10-3; d_call: .; cdr3_nt: TGTTCCACCGGGACTGCAAAAGAGACCCAGTACTTC; cdr3_aa: CSTGTAKETQYF
j_call: TRBJ2-6; clone_size: .; v_call: TRBV9; d_call: .; cdr3_nt: TGTGCCAGCAGCCGATGGTTCTCTGGGGCCAACGTCCTGACTTTC; cdr3_aa: CASSRWFSGANVLTF
j_call: TRBJ1-4; clone_size: few; v_call: TRBV14; d_call: TRBD1; cdr3_nt: TGTGCCAGCAGCCAATTTTCTATGCCGGGACAGGGTAATGAAAAACTGTTTTTT; cdr3_aa: CASSQFSMPGQGNEKLFF
j_call: TRBJ2-7; clone_size: .; v_call: TRBV11-2; d_call: TRBD1; cdr3_nt: TGTGCCAGCAGCTTAGCCAGGGGGCGCAACTCCGAGCAGTACTTC; cdr3_aa: CASSLARGRNSEQYF
j_call: TRBJ1-6; clone_size: .; v_call: TRBV7-2; d_call: .; cdr3_nt: TGTGCTGGCAGCCTCCAGGGAGCCAATTCACCCCTCCACTTT; cdr3_aa: CAGSLQGANSPLHF
j_call: TRBJ1-1; clone_size: .; v_call: TRBV6-1; d_call: .; cdr3_nt: TGTGCCAGCAGTATACGACACGGGGTAAACACTGAAGCTTTCTTT; cdr3_aa: CASSIRHGVNTEAFF
j_call: TRBJ1-1; clone_size: .; v_call: TRBV3-1; d_call: .; cdr3_nt: TGTGCCAGCAGCCTCACAACCCGAGGGGAAGCTTTCTTT; cdr3_aa: CASSLTTRGEAFF
j_call: TRBJ2-7; clone_size: .; v_call: TRBV7-9; d_call: .; cdr3_nt: TGTGCCAGCAGCCCCTACATGAGCTCCTACGAGCAGTACTTC; cdr3_aa: CASSPYMSSYEQYF
j_call: TRBJ2-1; clone_size: .; v_call: TRBV5-6; d_call: TRBD2; cdr3_nt: TGTGCCAGCAGCTTTTCTAGCGGGGGGCCCCGGGAGACCCAGTTCTTC; cdr3_aa: CASSFSSGGPRETQFF
j_call: TRBJ2-1; clone_size: .; v_call: TRBV6-2/TRBV6-3; d_call: .; cdr3_nt: TGTGCCAGCAGTTACTCGACTAGAACCTCCTACAATGAGCAGTTCTTC; cdr3_aa: CASSYSTRTSYNEQFF
j_call: TRBJ2-7; clone_size: .; v_call: TRBV28; d_call: TRBD1; cdr3_nt: TGTGCCGGGGGACAGTTGGGCGAGCAGTACTTC; cdr3_aa: CAGGQLGEQYF
j_call: TRBJ1-4; clone_size: .; v_call: TRBV20-1; d_call: .; cdr3_nt: TGCAGTTCTCCAGATGAGCAACGACTGTTTTTT; cdr3_aa: CSSPDEQRLFF
j_call: TRBJ1-1; clone_size: .; v_call: TRBV10-3; d_call: .; cdr3_nt: TGTGCCATCAGAGACGAGGCCAGTTCCCGGCGGGCTTTCTTT; cdr3_aa: CAIRDEASSRRAFF
j_call: TRBJ2-5; clone_size: .; v_call: TRBV5-5; d_call: TRBD2; cdr3_nt: TGTGCCAGCAGCTCCGGACTAGCGGGGGCAGAGACCCAGTACTTC; cdr3_aa: CASSSGLAGAETQYF
j_call: TRBJ2-1; clone_size: .; v_call: TRBV20-1; d_call: .; cdr3_nt: TGCAGTGCTCACCCGGGACCCCGACTGCATGAGCAGTTCTTC; cdr3_aa: CSAHPGPRLHEQFF
j_call: TRBJ1-2; clone_size: .; v_call: TRBV5-6; d_call: TRBD1; cdr3_nt: TGTGCCAGCAGCTCGTGGACAGGGGCCAACTATGGCTACACCTTC; cdr3_aa: CASSSWTGANYGYTF
j_call: TRBJ1-1; clone_size: few; v_call: TRBV4-3; d_call: .; cdr3_nt: TGCGCCAGCAGTCAGCAGAGGGTCATGAACACTGAAGCTTTCTTT; cdr3_aa: CASSQQRVMNTEAFF
j_call: TRBJ2-7; clone_size: few; v_call: TRBV7-2; d_call: TRBD1; cdr3_nt: TGTGCCAGCAGCCCAAGGACAGGGTACCACGAGCAGTACTTC; cdr3_aa: CASSPRTGYHEQYF